The 18 T cell receptor beta chains in this list originate from one sample, sequenced in a study of shared clonotypes between healthy human individuals. The assay was immunoSEQ multiplex PCR, and TCRdb's table has in-frame clones only and misses some. The sample includes hundreds of thousands of clones, about 92% of them seen just once. Terminally differentiated effector memory CD45RA+ cells were excluded from the naive CD8 cells, which were CD45RO-negative and positively selected for CCR7. The sequencing sample was made of naive CD8+ T cells sorted from blood. The receptor source for this set is a man younger than 45 in good health.

The rearrangement links TRBV7-8 to TRBJ2-1; no definite D call. CDR3 length equals 15 residues. CDR1 SGHVS and CDR2 FQNEAQ come from the germline V gene. Trimming pared 5 bases from V and 5 bases from J, leaving 16 bases between. In DNA, the CDR3 is TGTGCCAGCAGCACGGCGCCACTACCTAACAATGAGCAGTTCTTC. Translating it yields CASSTAPLPNNEQFF.

The chain recombines TRBV5-1 with TRBJ2-3; D call uncertain. This CDR3 is 12 amino acids long. Per the germline V gene, CDR1 is SGHRS and CDR2 is YFSETQ. The V end lost 6 bases, the J end lost 2 bases, and 7 bases lay between the germline ends. The CDR3 region is CASIGNTDTQYF. The DNA of the CDR3 is TGCGCCAGCATAGGCAACACAGATACGCAGTATTTT. Full variable domain (rest looked up from reference TRBV5-1 and TRBJ2-3): KAGVTQTPRYLIKTRGQQVTLSCSPISGHRSVSWYQQTPGQGLQFLFEYFSETQRNKGNFPGRFSGRQFSNSRSEMNVSTLELGDSALYLCASIGNTDTQYFGPGTRLTVL.

The CDR3 nucleotides are TGTGCCAGCAGCTTTCGACGAGAATCCATCTACGAGCAGTACTTC. Protein: CASSFRRESIYEQYF. This chain links TRBV5-4 with TRBJ2-7; the D is unclear. V was cut by 2 bases and J by 3 bases, with 15 bases left in between. The germline gives CDR1 SGHNT, CDR2 YYREEE (reference sequence). The CDR3 has 15 amino acids.

The chain recombines TRBV29-1 with TRBJ1-2; D gene ambiguous. Germline V lookup: CDR1 SQVTM, CDR2 ANQGSEA. Trimming took off 6 bases at V and 1 base at J, with 12 bases between the two ends. The CDR3 is 13 residues long. The DNA for the CDR3 is TGCAGCGTCGGTAGGGTTGGTAACTATGGCTACACCTTC. It encodes CSVGRVGNYGYTF.

This chain links TRBV7-6 with TRBJ2-7, with 7 nucleotides matching TRBD2. The CDR3 loop spans 13 amino acids. The germline gives CDR1 SGHVS, CDR2 FNYEAQ. V gave up 6 bases and J gave up 7 bases; unmatched junction bases: 9. In DNA, the CDR3 is TGTGCCAGCAGTCCCGCGGGGGTGAGAGAGCAGTACTTC. Translation gives CASSPAGVREQYF.

The V gene is TRBV4-1, the J gene TRBJ2-6; D gene ambiguous. Trimming took off 1 base at V and 0 bases at J, with 7 bases between the two ends. Germline V lookup: CDR1 MGHRA, CDR2 YSYEKL. The CDR3 extends over 16 amino acids. CDR3 amino acids: CASSQASGSGANVLTF. The CDR3 DNA reads as TGCGCCAGCAGCCAAGCCTCTGGCTCTGGGGCCAACGTCCTGACTTTC.

This rearrangement joins TRBV28 to TRBJ2-1; 7 positions agree with TRBD1. The CDR3 spans 16 residues. The junction had 10 bases not matched to a gene; V was cut back by 2 bases and J by 6 bases. Germline lookup yields CDR1 MDHEN and CDR2 SYDVKM. CDR3 amino acids: CASSLPTGQLPNEQFF. In DNA form, the CDR3 reads TGTGCCAGCAGTTTACCAACGGGACAGTTGCCCAATGAGCAGTTCTTC.

This clone was recorded a few times. The chain carries TRBV10-1 and TRBJ1-1; 7 positions match TRBD1. The CDR3 extends over 13 amino acids. With V trimmed by 4 bases and J by 10 bases, 9 bases remained unmatched. The germline gives CDR1 WNHNN, CDR2 SYGVQD (reference sequence). CDR3 coding DNA: TGCGCCAGCAGTGGGCCCAGGGACAGTGGAGCTTTCTTT. Protein sequence: CASSGPRDSGAFF.

The chain links TRBV19 to TRBJ2-1; 8 nucleotides match TRBD2. The CDR3 has 15 residues. CDR1 and CDR2 from the germline V gene are LNHDA and SQIVND (reference sequence). The junction had 4 bases not matched to a gene; V was cut back by 3 bases and J by 3 bases. CDR3 amino acids: CASSIVAGHYNEQFF. Here the CDR3 DNA reads TGTGCCAGTAGTATCGTAGCGGGACACTACAATGAGCAGTTCTTC.

The chain is built from TRBV29-1 and TRBJ2-1, with TRBD2 matching 9 bases. V was clipped by 4 bases and J by 0 bases; unmatched bases: 13. Germline loops: CDR1 SQVTM, CDR2 ANQGSEA. The CDR3 sequence is 18 residues long. This CDR3 reads CSVGSVGGRASSYNEQFF. In DNA form, the CDR3 reads TGCAGCGTTGGATCTGTCGGCGGGAGGGCCAGCTCCTACAATGAGCAGTTCTTC.

The chain carries TRBV18 and TRBJ2-4, with D uncertain. V was clipped by 3 bases and J by 0 bases, with 9 bases between them. This CDR3 contains 15 residues. The V gene's germline CDR1 is KGHSH and CDR2 LQKENI. The CDR3 DNA reads as TGTGCCAGCTCACCCTCCGACCTAGCCAAAAACATTCAGTACTTC. Translation gives CASSPSDLAKNIQYF.

In this sample, this clone turned up a few times. The chain recombines TRBV7-6 with TRBJ2-2; D call uncertain. The ends were cut back, 2 bases at V and 4 bases at J, with 14 bases in the middle. The CDR3 covers 16 residues. Germline CDR1 SGHVS, CDR2 FNYEAQ. This CDR3 reads CASSLYVGLGTGELFF. The CDR3 nucleotides read TGTGCCAGCAGCTTATATGTGGGGTTGGGCACCGGGGAGCTGTTTTTT.

The chain recombines TRBV27 with TRBJ2-7; D is possibly TRBD2 (6 bases). The V end lost 8 bases, the J end lost 6 bases, and 23 bases lay between the germline ends. Per the germline V gene, CDR1 is MNHEY and CDR2 is SMNVEV (reference sequence). The CDR3 has 15 residues. Here the CDR3 reads CASSPLGLRFGEQYF. The CDR3 DNA reads TGTGCCAGCTCCCCACTGGGACTCCGCTTTGGCGAGCAGTACTTC.

V usage is TRBV30 and J usage is TRBJ2-7; D is tentatively TRBD1 or TRBD2 (5 bases each). Germline lookup yields CDR1 GTSNPN and CDR2 SVGIG (reference sequence). V dropped 2 bases and J dropped 5 bases, with 10 bases sitting between them. This CDR3 has 12 amino acids. CDR3 residues: CAWSPQGDEQYF. The CDR3 DNA reads as TGTGCCTGGAGTCCCCAGGGAGACGAGCAGTACTTC.

Ten or more counts support this clone. This chain links TRBV14 with TRBJ2-7; the D call may be TRBD1 or TRBD2 (6 bases each). CDR3 length: 17 amino acids. Germline V lookup: CDR1 SGHDN, CDR2 FVKESK. Trimming shortened V by 1 base and J by 3 bases, and 19 bases separated the two germline ends. This CDR3 is CASSQGLGGLGIYEQYF. The CDR3 DNA follows: TGTGCCAGCAGCCAAGGACTAGGGGGTTTGGGAATCTACGAGCAGTACTTC.

The genes are TRBV4-1 and TRBJ2-1, with TRBD2 as a possible D gene (5 bases). The CDR3 is 13 residues long. Germline V gene data show CDR1 as MGHRA and CDR2 as YSYEKL. The germline V and J ends were trimmed by 4 bases and 7 bases, with 11 bases remaining between them. The CDR3 sequence: CASSPLAWNEQFF. CDR3 in DNA: TGCGCCAGCAGCCCATTAGCGTGGAATGAGCAGTTCTTC.

The J gene is TRBJ2-5, the V gene TRBV5-1, with D possibly TRBD1 on 5 matching bases. The CDR3 totals 17 residues. Between the trimmed V and J ends, which lost 0 bases and 5 bases, there was a span of 20 bases. In germline, CDR1 is SGHRS, CDR2 YFSETQ. Here the CDR3 reads CASSLEVRQGSMETQYF. CDR3 nucleotides: TGCGCCAGCAGCTTGGAAGTTCGCCAGGGTAGTATGGAGACCCAGTACTTC.

This chain links TRBV7-8 with TRBJ2-5; tentatively, D is TRBD2 (6 bases). With 8 bases removed from V and 5 bases from J, the gap between germline ends came to 21 bases. The CDR3 loop spans 15 amino acids. The germline CDR1 and CDR2 sequences are SGHVS and FQNEAQ. This CDR3 is CASGIRDGGGETQYF. The CDR3 DNA reads as TGTGCCAGCGGAATCCGGGACGGAGGAGGGGAGACCCAGTACTTC.